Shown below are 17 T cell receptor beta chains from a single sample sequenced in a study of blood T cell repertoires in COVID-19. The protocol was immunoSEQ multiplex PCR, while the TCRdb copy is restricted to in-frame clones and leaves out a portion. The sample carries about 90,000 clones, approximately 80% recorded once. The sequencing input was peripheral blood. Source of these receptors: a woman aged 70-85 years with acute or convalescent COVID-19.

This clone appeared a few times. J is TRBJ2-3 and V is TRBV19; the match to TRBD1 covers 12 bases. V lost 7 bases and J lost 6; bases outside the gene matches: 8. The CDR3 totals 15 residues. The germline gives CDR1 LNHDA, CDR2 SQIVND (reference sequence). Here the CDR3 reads CASTQGQGAGDTQYF. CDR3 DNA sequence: TGTGCCAGTACCCAGGGACAGGGGGCCGGTGATACGCAGTATTTT.

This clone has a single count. The CDR3 nucleotides read TGCGCCAGCAGCCCGGGACAGCACACAGATACGCAGTATTTT. Translation gives CASSPGQHTDTQYF. The genes are TRBV5-1 and TRBJ2-3, with TRBD1 matching 7 bases. In germline, CDR1 is SGHRS, CDR2 YFSETQ. The CDR3 is 14 amino acids. V gave up 4 bases and J gave up 2 bases; unmatched junction bases: 4.

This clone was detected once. This CDR3 reads CASSLRSPPGYTF. The CDR3 DNA reads as TGTGCCAGCAGTTTACGGTCCCCCCCTGGCTACACCTTC. The V gene is TRBV28, the J gene TRBJ1-2; D not resolved. V lost 2 bases and J lost 7, with 11 bases in between. Per germline, CDR1 MDHEN and CDR2 SYDVKM. CDR3 length: 13 residues.

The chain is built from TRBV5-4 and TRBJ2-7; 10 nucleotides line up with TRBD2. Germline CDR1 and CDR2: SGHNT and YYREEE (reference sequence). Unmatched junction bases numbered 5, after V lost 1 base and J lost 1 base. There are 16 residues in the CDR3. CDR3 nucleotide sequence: TGTGCCAGCAGCTTGTTTGCTAGCGGGGGATCCTACGAGCAGTACTTC. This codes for CASSLFASGGSYEQYF.

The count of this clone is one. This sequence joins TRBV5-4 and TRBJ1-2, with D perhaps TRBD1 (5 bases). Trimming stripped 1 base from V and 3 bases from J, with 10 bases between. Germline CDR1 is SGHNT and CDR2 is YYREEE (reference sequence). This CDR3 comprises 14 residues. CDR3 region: CASSLRGVHYGYTF. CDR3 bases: TGTGCCAGCAGCTTGAGGGGCGTTCACTATGGCTACACCTTC.

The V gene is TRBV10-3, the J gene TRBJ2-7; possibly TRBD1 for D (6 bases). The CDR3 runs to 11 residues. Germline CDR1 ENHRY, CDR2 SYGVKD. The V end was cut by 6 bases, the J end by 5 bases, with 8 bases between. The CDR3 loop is CAIRRTDEQYF. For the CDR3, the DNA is TGTGCCATCAGGAGGACAGACGAGCAGTACTTC.

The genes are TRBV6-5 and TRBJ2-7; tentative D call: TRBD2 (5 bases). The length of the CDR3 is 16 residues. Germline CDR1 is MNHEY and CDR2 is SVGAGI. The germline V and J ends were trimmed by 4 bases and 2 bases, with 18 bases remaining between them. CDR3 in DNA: TGTGCCAGCAGTTTCCTACACCCGGACTCCCCCTACGAGCAGTACTTC. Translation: CASSFLHPDSPYEQYF.

CDR3 in amino acids: CASSLSTGGIVANEKLFF. The CDR3 nucleotides read TGTGCCAGCAGCTTGTCGACAGGGGGCATCGTAGCTAATGAAAAACTGTTTTTT. The genes are TRBV7-9 and TRBJ1-4; 10 nucleotides align to TRBD1. The junction had 10 bases not matched to a gene; V was cut back by 3 bases and J by 3 bases. The CDR3 spans 18 residues. Germline CDR1 and CDR2: SEHNR and FQNEAQ (reference sequence).

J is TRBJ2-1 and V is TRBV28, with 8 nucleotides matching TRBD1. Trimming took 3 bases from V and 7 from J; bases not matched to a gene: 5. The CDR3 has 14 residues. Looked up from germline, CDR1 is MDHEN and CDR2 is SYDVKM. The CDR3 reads CASSLLDRENEQFF. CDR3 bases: TGTGCCAGCAGTTTGCTGGACAGGGAAAATGAGCAGTTCTTC.

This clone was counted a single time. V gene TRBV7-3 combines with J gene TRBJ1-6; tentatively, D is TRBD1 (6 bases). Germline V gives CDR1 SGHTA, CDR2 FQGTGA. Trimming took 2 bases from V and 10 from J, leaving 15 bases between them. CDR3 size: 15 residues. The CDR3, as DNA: TGTGCCAGCAGCTTAGATCAGGGGAGGGCCTCACCCCTCCACTTT. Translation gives CASSLDQGRASPLHF. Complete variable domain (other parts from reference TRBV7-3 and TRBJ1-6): GAGVSQTPSNKVTEKGKYVELRCDPISGHTALYWYRQSLGQGPEFLIYFQGTGAADDSGLPNDRFFAVRPEGSVSTLKIQRTERGDSAVYLCASSLDQGRASPLHFGNGTRLTVT.

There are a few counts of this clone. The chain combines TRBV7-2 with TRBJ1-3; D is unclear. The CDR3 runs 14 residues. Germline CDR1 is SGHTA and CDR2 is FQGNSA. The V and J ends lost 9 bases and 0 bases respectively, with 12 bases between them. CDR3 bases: TGTGCCAGTTCTTCTACAGTCTCTGGAAACACCATATATTTT. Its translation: CASSSTVSGNTIYF.

The CDR3 reads CASSFTGGLKTQYF. CDR3 DNA: TGTGCCAGCAGCTTCACAGGGGGTCTGAAGACCCAGTACTTC. J is TRBJ2-5 and V is TRBV7-2; 8 bases line up with TRBD1. Trimming took 3 bases from V and 6 from J; bases not matched to a gene: 6. Per germline, CDR1 SGHTA and CDR2 FQGNSA. There are 14 residues in the CDR3.

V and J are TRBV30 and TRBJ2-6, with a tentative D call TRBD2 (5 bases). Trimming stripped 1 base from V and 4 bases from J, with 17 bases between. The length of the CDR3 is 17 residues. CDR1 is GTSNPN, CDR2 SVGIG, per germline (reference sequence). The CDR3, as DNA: TGTGCCTGGAGTGGGAGCGGCGGCACGGGAGGGGCCAACGTCCTGACTTTC. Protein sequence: CAWSGSGGTGGANVLTF.

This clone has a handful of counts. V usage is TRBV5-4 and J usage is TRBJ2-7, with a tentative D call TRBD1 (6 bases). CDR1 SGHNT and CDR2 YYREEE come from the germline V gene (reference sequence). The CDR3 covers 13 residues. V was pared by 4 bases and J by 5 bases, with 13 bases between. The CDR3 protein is CASSIQGLDEQYF. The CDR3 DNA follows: TGTGCCAGCAGCATACAGGGTTTAGACGAGCAGTACTTC.

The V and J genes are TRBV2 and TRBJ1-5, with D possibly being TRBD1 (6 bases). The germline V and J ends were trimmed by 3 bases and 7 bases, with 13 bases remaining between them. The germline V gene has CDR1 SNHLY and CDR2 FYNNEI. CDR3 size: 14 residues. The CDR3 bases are TGTGCCAGCAGTGACACAGGGCGGTACCAGCCCCAGCATTTT. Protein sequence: CASSDTGRYQPQHF.

Here the CDR3 DNA reads TGCAGTGCTAGTGTGAGCTCCTATAATTCACCCCTCCACTTT. Translating gives CSASVSSYNSPLHF. The V gene is TRBV20-1, the J gene TRBJ1-6; D uncertain. V shed 3 bases and J shed 0 bases, with 6 bases lying between them. There are 14 residues in the CDR3. CDR1 is DFQATT and CDR2 is SNEGSKA in the germline V gene (reference sequence).

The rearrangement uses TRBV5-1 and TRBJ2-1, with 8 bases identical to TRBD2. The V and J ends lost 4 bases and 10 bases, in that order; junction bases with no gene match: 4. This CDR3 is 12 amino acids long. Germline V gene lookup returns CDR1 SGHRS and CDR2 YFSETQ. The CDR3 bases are TGCGCCAGCAGCACCAGCGGGAGAGAGCAGTTCTTC. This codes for CASSTSGREQFF.